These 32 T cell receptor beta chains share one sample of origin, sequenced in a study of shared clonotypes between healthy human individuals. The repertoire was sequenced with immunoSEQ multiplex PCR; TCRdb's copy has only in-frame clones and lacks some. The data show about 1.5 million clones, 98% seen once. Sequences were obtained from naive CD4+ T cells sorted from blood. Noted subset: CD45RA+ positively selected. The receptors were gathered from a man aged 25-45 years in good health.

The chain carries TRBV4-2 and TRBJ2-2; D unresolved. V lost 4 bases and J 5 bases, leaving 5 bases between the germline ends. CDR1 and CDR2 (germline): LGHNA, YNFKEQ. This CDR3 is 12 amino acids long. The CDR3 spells CASSRSTGELFF. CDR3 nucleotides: TGTGCCAGCAGCCGATCTACCGGGGAGCTGTTTTTT.

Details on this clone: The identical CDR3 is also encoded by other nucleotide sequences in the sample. The CDR3 nucleotides are TGCGCCAGCAGCTTCGGTTCGAACACCGGGGAGCTGTTTTTT. Translated, it gives CASSFGSNTGELFF. The chain carries TRBV5-1 and TRBJ2-2; no clear D. The CDR3 is 14 amino acids. The germline V gene has CDR1 SGHRS and CDR2 YFSETQ. Trimming took off 2 bases at V and 0 bases at J, with 5 bases between the two ends. Filled out from reference TRBV5-1 and TRBJ2-2, the complete variable domain reads KAGVTQTPRYLIKTRGQQVTLSCSPISGHRSVSWYQQTPGQGLQFLFEYFSETQRNKGNFPGRFSGRQFSNSRSEMNVSTLELGDSALYLCASSFGSNTGELFFGEGSRLTVL.

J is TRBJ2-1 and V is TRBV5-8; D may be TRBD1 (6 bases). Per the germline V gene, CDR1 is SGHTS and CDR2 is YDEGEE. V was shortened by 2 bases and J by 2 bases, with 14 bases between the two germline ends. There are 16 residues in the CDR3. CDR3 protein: CASSLNSGTTYNEQFF. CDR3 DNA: TGTGCCAGCAGCTTAAACTCCGGGACAACCTACAATGAGCAGTTCTTC.

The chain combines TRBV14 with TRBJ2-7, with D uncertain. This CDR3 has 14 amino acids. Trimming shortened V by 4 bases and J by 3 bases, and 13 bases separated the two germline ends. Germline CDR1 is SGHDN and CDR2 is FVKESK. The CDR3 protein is CASSPRWVSYEQYF. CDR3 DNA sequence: TGTGCCAGCAGCCCCCGGTGGGTAAGCTACGAGCAGTACTTC.

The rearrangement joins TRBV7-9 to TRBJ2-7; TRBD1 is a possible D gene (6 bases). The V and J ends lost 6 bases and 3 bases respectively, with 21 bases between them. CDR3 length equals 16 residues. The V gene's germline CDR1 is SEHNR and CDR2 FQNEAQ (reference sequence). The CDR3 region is CASRSSSGTRYYEQYF. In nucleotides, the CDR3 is TGTGCCAGCAGGTCTTCCTCCGGGACAAGATACTACGAGCAGTACTTC. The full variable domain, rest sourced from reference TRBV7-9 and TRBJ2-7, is DTGVSQNPRHKITKRGQNVTFRCDPISEHNRLYWYRQTLGQGPEFLTYFQNEAQLEKSRLLSDRFSAERPKGSFSTLEIQRTEQGDSAMYLCASRSSSGTRYYEQYFGPGTRLTVT.

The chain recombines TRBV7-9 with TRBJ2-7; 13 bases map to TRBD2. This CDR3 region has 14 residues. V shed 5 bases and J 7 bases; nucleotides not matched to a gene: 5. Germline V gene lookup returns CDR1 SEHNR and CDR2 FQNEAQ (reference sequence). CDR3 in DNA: TGTGCCAGCAGCCCGGGACTAGCGGGACGTGAGCAGTACTTC. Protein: CASSPGLAGREQYF.

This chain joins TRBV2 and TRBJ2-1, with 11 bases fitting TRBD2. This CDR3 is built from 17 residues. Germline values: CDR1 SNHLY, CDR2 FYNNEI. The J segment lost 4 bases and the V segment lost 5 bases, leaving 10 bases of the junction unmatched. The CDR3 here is CASSSMILAGDYNEQFF. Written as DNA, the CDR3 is TGTGCCAGCAGTAGCATGATACTAGCGGGGGATTACAATGAGCAGTTCTTC.

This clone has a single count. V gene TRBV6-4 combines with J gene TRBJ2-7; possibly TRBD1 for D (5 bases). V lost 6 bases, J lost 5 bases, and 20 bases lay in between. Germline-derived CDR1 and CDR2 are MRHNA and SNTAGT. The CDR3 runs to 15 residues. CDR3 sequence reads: CASRLTQGSAHEQYF. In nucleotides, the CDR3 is TGTGCCAGCAGACTGACGCAGGGATCTGCACACGAGCAGTACTTC.

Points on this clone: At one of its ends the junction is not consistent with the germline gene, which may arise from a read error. CDR3 loop: CASRDETSGSQGTQYF. CDR3 bases: TGTGCCAGCCGTGACGAGACTAGCGGGAGCCAAGGGACCCAGTACTTC. The gene calls are TRBV2 and TRBJ2-5; 12 nucleotides agree with TRBD2. This CDR3 comprises 16 residues. Germline CDR1 is SNHLY and CDR2 is FYNNEI.

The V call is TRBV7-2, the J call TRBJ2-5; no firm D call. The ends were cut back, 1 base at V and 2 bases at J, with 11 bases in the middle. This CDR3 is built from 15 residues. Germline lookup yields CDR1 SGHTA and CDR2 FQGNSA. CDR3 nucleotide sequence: TGTGCCAGCAGCTTAGTGTCGCTTCAACAAGAGACCCAGTACTTC. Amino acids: CASSLVSLQQETQYF.

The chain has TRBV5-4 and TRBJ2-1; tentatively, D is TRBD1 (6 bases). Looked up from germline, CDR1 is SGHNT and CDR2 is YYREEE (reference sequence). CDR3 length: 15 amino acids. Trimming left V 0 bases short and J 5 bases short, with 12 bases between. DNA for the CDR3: TGTGCCAGCAGCTTGGGCACAGGGTACAACAATGAGCAGTTCTTC. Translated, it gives CASSLGTGYNNEQFF.

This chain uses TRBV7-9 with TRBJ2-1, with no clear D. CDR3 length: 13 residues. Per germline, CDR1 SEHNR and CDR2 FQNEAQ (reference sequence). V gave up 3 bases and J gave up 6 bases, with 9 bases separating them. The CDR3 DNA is TGTGCCAGCAGCTTCGGGTTGGCCAATGAGCAGTTCTTC. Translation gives CASSFGLANEQFF.

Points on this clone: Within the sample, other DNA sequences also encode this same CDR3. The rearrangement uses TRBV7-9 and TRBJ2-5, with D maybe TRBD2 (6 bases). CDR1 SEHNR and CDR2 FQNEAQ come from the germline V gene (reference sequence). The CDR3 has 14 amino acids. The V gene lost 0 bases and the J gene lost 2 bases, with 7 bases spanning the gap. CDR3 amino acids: CASSLAGTQETQYF. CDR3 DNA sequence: TGTGCCAGCAGCTTAGCCGGGACTCAAGAGACCCAGTACTTC.

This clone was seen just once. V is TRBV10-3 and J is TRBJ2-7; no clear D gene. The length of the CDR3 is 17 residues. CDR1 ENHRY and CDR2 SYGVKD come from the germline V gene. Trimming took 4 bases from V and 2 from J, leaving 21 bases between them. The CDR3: CAISGVGLTPMAYEQYF. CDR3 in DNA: TGTGCCATCAGTGGGGTTGGGCTCACACCTATGGCCTACGAGCAGTACTTC.

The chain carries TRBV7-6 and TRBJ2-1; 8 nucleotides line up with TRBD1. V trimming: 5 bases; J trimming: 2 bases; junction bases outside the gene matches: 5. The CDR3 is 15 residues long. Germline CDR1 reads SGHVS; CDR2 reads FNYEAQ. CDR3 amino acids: CASSQQGGPYNEQFF. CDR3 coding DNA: TGTGCCAGCAGCCAACAGGGGGGACCCTACAATGAGCAGTTCTTC.

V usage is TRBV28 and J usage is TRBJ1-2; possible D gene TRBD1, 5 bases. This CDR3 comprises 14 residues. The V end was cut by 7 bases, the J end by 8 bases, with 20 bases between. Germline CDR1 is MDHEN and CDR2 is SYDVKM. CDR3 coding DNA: TGTGCCAGCAACACCCGAAAGGGGCGAGAAGGCTACACCTTC. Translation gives CASNTRKGREGYTF.

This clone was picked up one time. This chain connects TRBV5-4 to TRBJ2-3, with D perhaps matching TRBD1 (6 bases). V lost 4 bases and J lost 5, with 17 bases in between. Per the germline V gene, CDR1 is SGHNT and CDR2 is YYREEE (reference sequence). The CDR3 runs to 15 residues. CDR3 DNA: TGTGCCAGCAGCAAAGGACAGATTCTTGAAGATACGCAGTATTTT. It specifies CASSKGQILEDTQYF.

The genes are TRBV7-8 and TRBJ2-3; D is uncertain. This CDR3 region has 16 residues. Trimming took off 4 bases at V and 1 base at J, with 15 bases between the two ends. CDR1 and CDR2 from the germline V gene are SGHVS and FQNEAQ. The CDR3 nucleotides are TGTGCCAGCAGCTGGGCTAGGTTTGGGGGCACAGATACGCAGTATTTT. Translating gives CASSWARFGGTDTQYF.

CDR3: CASSVSGTISYEQYF. The DNA for the CDR3 is TGTGCCAGCAGCGTTAGCGGGACCATCTCCTACGAGCAGTACTTC. This rearrangement joins TRBV7-2 to TRBJ2-7; 8 positions match TRBD2. Germline CDR1 reads SGHTA; CDR2 reads FQGNSA. Losses at the gene ends were 5 bases for V and 0 bases for J; bases not matched to a gene: 6. The CDR3 length is 15 residues.

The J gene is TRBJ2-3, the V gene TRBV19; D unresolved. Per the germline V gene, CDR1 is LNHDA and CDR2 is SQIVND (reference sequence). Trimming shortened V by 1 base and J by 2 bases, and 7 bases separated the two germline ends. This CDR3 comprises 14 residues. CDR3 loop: CASSIAAFTDTQYF. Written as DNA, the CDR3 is TGTGCCAGTAGTATAGCGGCTTTCACAGATACGCAGTATTTT. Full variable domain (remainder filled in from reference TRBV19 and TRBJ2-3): DGGITQSPKYLFRKEGQNVTLSCEQNLNHDAMYWYRQDPGQGLRLIYYSQIVNDFQKGDIAEGYSVSREKKESFPLTVTSAQKNPTAFYLCASSIAAFTDTQYFGPGTRLTVL.

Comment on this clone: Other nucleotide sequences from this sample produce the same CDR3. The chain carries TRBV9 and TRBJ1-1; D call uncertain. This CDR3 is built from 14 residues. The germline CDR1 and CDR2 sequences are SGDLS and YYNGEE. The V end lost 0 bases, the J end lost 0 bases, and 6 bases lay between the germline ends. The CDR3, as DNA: TGTGCCAGCAGCGTAGGTAGCTTGAACACTGAAGCTTTCTTT. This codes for CASSVGSLNTEAFF.

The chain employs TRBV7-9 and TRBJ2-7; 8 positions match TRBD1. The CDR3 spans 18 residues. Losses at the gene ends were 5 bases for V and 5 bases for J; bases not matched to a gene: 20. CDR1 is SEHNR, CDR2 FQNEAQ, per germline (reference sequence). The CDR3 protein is CASSPSREQGGLGDEQYF. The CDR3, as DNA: TGTGCCAGCAGCCCCTCGCGAGAACAGGGGGGCCTTGGGGACGAGCAGTACTTC.

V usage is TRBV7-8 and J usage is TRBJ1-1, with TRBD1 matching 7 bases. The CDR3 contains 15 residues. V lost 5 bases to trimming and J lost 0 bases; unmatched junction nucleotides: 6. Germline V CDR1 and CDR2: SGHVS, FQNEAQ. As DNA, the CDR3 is TGTGCCAGCAGCCCCCGGACAGGATTGAACACTGAAGCTTTCTTT. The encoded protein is CASSPRTGLNTEAFF.

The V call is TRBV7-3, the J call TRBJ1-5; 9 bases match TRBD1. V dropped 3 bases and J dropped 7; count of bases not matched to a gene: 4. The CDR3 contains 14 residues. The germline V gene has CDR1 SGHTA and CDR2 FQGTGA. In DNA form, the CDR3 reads TGTGCCAGCAGCTTGACAGGGGGTGGGCAGCCCCAGCATTTT. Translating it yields CASSLTGGGQPQHF.

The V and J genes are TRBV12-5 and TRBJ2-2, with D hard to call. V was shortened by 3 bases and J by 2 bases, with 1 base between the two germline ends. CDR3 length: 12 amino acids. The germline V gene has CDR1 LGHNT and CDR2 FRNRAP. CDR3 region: CASGLNTGELFF. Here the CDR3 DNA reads TGTGCTAGTGGTTTAAACACCGGGGAGCTGTTTTTT.

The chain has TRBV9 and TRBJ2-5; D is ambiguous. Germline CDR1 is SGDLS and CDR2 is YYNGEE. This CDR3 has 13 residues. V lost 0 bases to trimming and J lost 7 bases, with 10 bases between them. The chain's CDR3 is CASSVGGLGTQYF. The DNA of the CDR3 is TGTGCCAGCAGCGTAGGGGGTTTGGGGACCCAGTACTTC.

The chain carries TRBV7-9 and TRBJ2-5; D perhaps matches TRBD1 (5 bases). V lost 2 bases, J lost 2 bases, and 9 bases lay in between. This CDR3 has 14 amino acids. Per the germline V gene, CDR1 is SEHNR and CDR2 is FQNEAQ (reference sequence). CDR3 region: CASSLPRQQETQYF. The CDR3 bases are TGTGCCAGCAGCTTACCCCGACAGCAAGAGACCCAGTACTTC.

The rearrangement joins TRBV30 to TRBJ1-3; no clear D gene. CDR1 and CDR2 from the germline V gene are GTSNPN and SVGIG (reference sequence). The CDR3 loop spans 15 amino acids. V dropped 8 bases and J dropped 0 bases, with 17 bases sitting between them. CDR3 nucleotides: TGTGCCGGATCCCGGTGGACCAACTCTGGAAACACCATATATTTT. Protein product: CAGSRWTNSGNTIYF.

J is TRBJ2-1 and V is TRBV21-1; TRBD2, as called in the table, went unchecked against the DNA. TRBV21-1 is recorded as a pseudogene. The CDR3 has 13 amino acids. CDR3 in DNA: TGTGCCACCCCGGGACTAGCCTACAATGAGCAGTTCTTC. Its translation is CATPGLAYNEQFF.

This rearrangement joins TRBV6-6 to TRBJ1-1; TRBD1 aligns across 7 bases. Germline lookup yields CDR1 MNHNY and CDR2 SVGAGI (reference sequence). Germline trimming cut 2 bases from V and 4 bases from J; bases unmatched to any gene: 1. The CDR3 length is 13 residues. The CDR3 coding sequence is TGTGCCAGCAGTTACGCAGGGGGCACTGAAGCTTTCTTT. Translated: CASSYAGGTEAFF.

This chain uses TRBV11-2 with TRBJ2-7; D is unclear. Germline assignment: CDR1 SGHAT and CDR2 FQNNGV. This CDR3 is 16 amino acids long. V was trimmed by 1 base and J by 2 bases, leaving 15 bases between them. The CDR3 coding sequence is TGTGCCAGCAGCTTAGGCGCTTCCCTACTTACCTACGAGCAGTACTTC. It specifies CASSLGASLLTYEQYF.

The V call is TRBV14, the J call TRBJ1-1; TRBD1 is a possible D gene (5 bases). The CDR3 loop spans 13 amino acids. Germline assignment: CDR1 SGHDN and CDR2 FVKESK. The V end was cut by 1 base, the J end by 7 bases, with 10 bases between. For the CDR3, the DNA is TGTGCCAGCAGCCAAGCCCTCGACAGTGAAGCTTTCTTT. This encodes CASSQALDSEAFF.